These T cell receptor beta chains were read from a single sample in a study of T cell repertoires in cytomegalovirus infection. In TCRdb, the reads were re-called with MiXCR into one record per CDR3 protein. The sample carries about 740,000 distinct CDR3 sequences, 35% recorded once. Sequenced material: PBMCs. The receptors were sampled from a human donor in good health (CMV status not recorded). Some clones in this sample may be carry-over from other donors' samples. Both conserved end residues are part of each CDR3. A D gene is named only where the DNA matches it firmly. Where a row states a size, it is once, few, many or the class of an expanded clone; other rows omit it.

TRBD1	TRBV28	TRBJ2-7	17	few	TGTGCCAGCAGTTTCGGGGGTAGAGGCAGGGGGCTGGACGAGCAGTACTTC	CASSFGGRGRGLDEQYF
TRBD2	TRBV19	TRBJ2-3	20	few	TGTGCCAGTAGTAGGGGACGAGCCAGCGGGATGAATCCCAGCACAGATACGCAGTATTTT	CASSRGRASGMNPSTDTQYF
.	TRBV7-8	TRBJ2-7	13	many	TGTGCCAGCAGCTTAGACCGGGCGGTAGAGCAGTACTTC	CASSLDRAVEQYF
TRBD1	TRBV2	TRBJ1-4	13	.	TGTGCCGGGGCGGGACAGAGAAATGAAAAACTGTTTTTT	CAGAGQRNEKLFF
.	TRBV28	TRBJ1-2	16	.	TGTGCCAGCAGTTTAAGCGAGGGGGGATGGGGTTATGGCTACACCTTC	CASSLSEGGWGYGYTF
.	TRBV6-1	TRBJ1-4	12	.	TGTGCCAGCAGTGAAATGGGGGAAAAACTGTTTTTT	CASSEMGEKLFF
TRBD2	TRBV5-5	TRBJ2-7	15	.	TGTGCCAGCAGTCGAACCGGGACTAGCGGCGTCGCGCAGTACTTC	CASSRTGTSGVAQYF
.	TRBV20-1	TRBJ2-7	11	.	TGCAGTGCTATCCGAGCCAACGAGCAGTACTTC	CSAIRANEQYF
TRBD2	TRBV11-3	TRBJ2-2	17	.	TGTGCCAGCAGCCAAAGGACTAGCGGGGCGGGGACCGGGGAGCTGTTTTTT	CASSQRTSGAGTGELFF
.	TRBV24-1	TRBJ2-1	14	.	TGTGCCACCGGAGCCAGGGGAGACAACAATGAGCAGTTCTTC	CATGARGDNNEQFF
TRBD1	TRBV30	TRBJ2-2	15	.	TGTGCCTGGAGTGTAACAGGGGCGAACACCGGGGAGCTGTTTTTT	CAWSVTGANTGELFF
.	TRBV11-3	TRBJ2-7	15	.	TGTGCCAGCAGCTTAGATCACCAGGGCTCCTACGAGCAGTACTTC	CASSLDHQGSYEQYF
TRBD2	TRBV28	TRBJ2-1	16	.	TGTGCCAGCAGTTCAGCTAGCGGCTTCTCCTACAATGAGCAGTTCTTC	CASSSASGFSYNEQFF
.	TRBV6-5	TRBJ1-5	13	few	TGTGCCAGCAGTTACTCGAATAGTCAGCCCCAGCATTTT	CASSYSNSQPQHF
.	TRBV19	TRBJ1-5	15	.	TGTGCCAGTAATTGGGGGCAATATAGCAATCAGCCCCAGCATTTT	CASNWGQYSNQPQHF
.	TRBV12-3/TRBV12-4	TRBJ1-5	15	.	TGTGCCAGCAGTTTAGGCTCAATGCCGAATCAGCCCCAGCATTTT	CASSLGSMPNQPQHF
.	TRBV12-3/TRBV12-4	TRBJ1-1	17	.	TGTGCCAGCAGGGAATACTTCTCTATACCGCGGAACACTGAAGCTTTCTTT	CASREYFSIPRNTEAFF
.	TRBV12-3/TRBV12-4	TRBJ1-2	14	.	TGTGCCAGCACCCCACAAATATCTAACTATGGCTACACCTTC	CASTPQISNYGYTF
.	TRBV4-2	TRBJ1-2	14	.	TGTGCCAGCAGCCAAGACGGGACTGACAATGGCTACACCTTC	CASSQDGTDNGYTF
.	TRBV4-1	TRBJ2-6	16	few	TGCGCCAGCAGCCATAGTCAGAGCTCTGGGGCCAACGTCCTGACTTTC	CASSHSQSSGANVLTF
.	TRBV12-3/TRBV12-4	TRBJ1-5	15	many	TGTGCCAGCAGTTCCCGGGCAGAGAGCAATCAGCCCCAGCATTTT	CASSSRAESNQPQHF
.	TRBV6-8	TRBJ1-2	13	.	TGTGCCAGCAGTTTGGGGATTGAAGATGGCTACACCTTC	CASSLGIEDGYTF
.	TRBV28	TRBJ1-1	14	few	TGTGCCAGCAGCCGGGGGGGTGCAAGTCGGGAAGCTTTCTTT	CASSRGGASREAFF
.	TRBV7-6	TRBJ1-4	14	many	TGTGCCAGCAGCCCCCCCGGGGCCCATGAAAAACTGTTTTTT	CASSPPGAHEKLFF
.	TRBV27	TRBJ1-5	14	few	TGTGCCAGCAGTTTATTCGGGGGGGATCAGCCCCAGCATTTT	CASSLFGGDQPQHF
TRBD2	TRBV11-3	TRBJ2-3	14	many	TGTGCCAGCAGCGTAGGGACTAGCGACGATACGCAGTATTTT	CASSVGTSDDTQYF
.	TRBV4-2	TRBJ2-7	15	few	TGTGCCAGCAGCCAAGTCCGCCAGGGTAACTACGAGCAGTACTTC	CASSQVRQGNYEQYF
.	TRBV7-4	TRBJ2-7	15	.	TGTGCCAGCAGGAAGTCCGGGACTGAGACCTACGAGCAGTACTTC	CASRKSGTETYEQYF
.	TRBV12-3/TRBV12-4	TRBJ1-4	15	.	TGTGCCAGCACAGAACAGGGTGCAACTAATGAAAAACTGTTTTTT	CASTEQGATNEKLFF
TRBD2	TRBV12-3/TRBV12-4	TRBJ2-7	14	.	TGTGCCAGCAGGGTATCGGGGGGGGCCTACGAGCAGTACTTC	CASRVSGGAYEQYF
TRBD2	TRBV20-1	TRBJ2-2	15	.	TGCAGTGCCAGGACTAGCGGGGCGTCCACCGGGGAGCTGTTTTTT	CSARTSGASTGELFF
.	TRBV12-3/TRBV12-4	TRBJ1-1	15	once	TGTGACAGCAGTTTAGGTTGGGGGTGGAACACTGAAGCTTTCTTT	CDSSLGWGWNTEAFF
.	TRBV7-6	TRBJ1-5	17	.	TGTGCCAGCAGCTTAAAGTCGGGGGCCAGGGGCAATCCGCCCCAGCATTTT	CASSLKSGARGNPPQHF
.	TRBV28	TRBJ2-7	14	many	TGTGCCAGCAGTTTTTCAGGGGCGAACTACGAGCAGTACTTC	CASSFSGANYEQYF
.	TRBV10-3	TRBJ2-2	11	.	TGTGCCATCAAGGAGGCCGGGGAGCTGTTTTTT	CAIKEAGELFF
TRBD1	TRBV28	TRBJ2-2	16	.	TGTGCCAGCAGTTTATGGGCAGGGGGCTCCACCGGGGAGCTGTTTTTT	CASSLWAGGSTGELFF
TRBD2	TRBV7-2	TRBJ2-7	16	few	TGTGCCAGCAGCTTACGGGGACTAACGCTCACCTACGAGCAGTACTTC	CASSLRGLTLTYEQYF
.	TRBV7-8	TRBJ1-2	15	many	TGTGCCAGCAGCTTAGATCTGGGAGGGTCCTATGGCTACACCTTC	CASSLDLGGSYGYTF